Listed below are T cell receptor beta chains from one sample, sequenced in a study of blood T cell repertoires in COVID-19. The data were produced by immunoSEQ multiplex PCR, yet TCRdb's version contains in-frame clones alone and is incomplete. The data contain over 110,000 clones, about 91% of them singletons. The sample comprised peripheral blood. These receptors all come from a human donor in a cohort sampled during active COVID-19. Both conserved end residues are part of each CDR3. D genes are given only for firm matches. Clone size is shown for a subset of rows, as once, few, many or a class of expanded clone.

J,size,V,D,DNA,CDR3
TRBJ1-2,once,TRBV9,TRBD1,TGTGCCAGCAGCGGACAGGGGAGTAGCTACACCTTC,CASSGQGSSYTF
TRBJ2-2,.,TRBV4-2,.,TGTGCCAGCAGCCAAGAATGGGGGGGCGGCAAGCCCGGGGAGCTGTTTTTT,CASSQEWGGGKPGELFF
TRBJ2-1,.,TRBV5-1,.,TGCGCCAGCAGCTTGGCCGGGGTTAGCTCCTACAATGAGCAGTTCTTC,CASSLAGVSSYNEQFF
TRBJ1-2,.,TRBV5-1,.,TGCGCCAGCAGCTGGACAGACGTCGCCTATGGCTACACCTTC,CASSWTDVAYGYTF
TRBJ2-7,.,TRBV7-9,TRBD2,TGTGCCAGCAGCTTAGCGGCGAGACTAGCGGGGAGTGAGCAGTACTTC,CASSLAARLAGSEQYF
TRBJ2-3,.,TRBV7-9,TRBD2,TGTGCCAGCAGCTTAAGCGGGGGGAACACAGATACGCAGTATTTT,CASSLSGGNTDTQYF
TRBJ2-1,once,TRBV2,TRBD1,TGTGCCAGCAGTCCCGGGACAGGGGACAATGAGCAGTTCTTC,CASSPGTGDNEQFF
TRBJ1-4,.,TRBV9,TRBD1,TGTGCCAGCAGCCCCCGGACAGGGGGTTGGGAAAAACTGTTTTTT,CASSPRTGGWEKLFF
TRBJ1-6,.,TRBV18,.,TGTGCCAGCTCACCAGATCAGTATAATTCACCCCTCCACTTT,CASSPDQYNSPLHF
TRBJ2-3,.,TRBV5-1,TRBD2,TGCGCCAGCAGCTTGGCCGGGACTAGCGGTACGCAGTATTTT,CASSLAGTSGTQYF
TRBJ1-1,few,TRBV5-1,TRBD1,TGCGCCAGCGGTGAACAGGGGGCATACACTGAAGCTTTCTTT,CASGEQGAYTEAFF
TRBJ2-5,.,TRBV29-1,TRBD1,TGCAGCGTCATCAGGGGGCAACGGGAGACCCAGTACTTC,CSVIRGQRETQYF
TRBJ1-1,.,TRBV5-4,.,TGTGCCAGCAGATCTTTCGGGGGCACTGAAGCTTTCTTT,CASRSFGGTEAFF